This TCR beta chain derives from a study of CD8+ T cells in alopecia areata. TCR sequencing used cDNA made by reverse transcription of extracted RNA. The table came from immunoSEQ multiplex PCR; TCRdb's copy has only in-frame clones and leaves some out. Altogether about 140,000 clones are present, 45% to 60% being singletons, with the ten largest covering around 1%. It was from PBMCs that CD4+ and CD8+ T cells were sorted. This sequence was found in a human donor with alopecia areata. The specimen comprised CD4+ T cells sorted from blood, sampled at week 0.

The CDR3 DNA is TGTGCCAGCAGCCTTAGCGGGAGATCCTACGAGCAGTACTTC. Its protein is CASSLSGRSYEQYF. V gene TRBV7-2 combines with J gene TRBJ2-7; TRBD2 aligns across 9 bases. CDR1 and CDR2 (germline): SGHTA, FQGNSA. The CDR3 loop spans 14 amino acids. The V gene end was trimmed by 5 bases and the J gene end by 1 base; junction bases not matched to a gene: 3.